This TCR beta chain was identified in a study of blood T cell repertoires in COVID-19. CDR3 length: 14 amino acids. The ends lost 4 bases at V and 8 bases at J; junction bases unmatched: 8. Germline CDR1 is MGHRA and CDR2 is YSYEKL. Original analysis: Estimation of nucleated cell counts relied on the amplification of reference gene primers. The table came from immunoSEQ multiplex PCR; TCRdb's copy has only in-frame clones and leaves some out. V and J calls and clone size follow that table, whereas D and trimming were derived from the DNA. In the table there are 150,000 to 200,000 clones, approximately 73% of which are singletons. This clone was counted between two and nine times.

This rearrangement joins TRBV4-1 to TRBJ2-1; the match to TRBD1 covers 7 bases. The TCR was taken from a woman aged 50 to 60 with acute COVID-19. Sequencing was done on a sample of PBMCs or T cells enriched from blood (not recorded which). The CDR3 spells CASSPPTGFHEQFF. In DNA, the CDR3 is TGCGCCAGCAGCCCGCCGACAGGGTTCCATGAGCAGTTCTTC.